This T cell receptor beta chain was retrieved from a study of CD8+ T cells in alopecia areata. Overall study findings and caveats: In scalp and blood, many expanded lesional clones persisted during tofacitinib. Among patients, TCR sharing was less clear than in mice, a difference possibly due in part to HLA diversity in the patient population.

Stated treatment: oral pan-JAK inhibitor, 5-10 mg twice daily. Extracted RNA was reverse transcribed into cDNA, the sequencing template. Some clones are missing from TCRdb's copy, which holds only in-frame ones; the method was immunoSEQ multiplex PCR. The table lists roughly 64,000 clones, about 43% of them singletons, with just over 20% in the top ten. On this clone: Its antigen remains unknown.

The receptor comes from a human donor with alopecia areata. This specimen consisted of CD8+ T cells sorted from blood, obtained between weeks 36 and 40, from a patient treated with tofacitinib.

The CDR3 reads CASSQGPGSEQYF. DNA of the CDR3: TGTGCCAGCAGCCAAGGGCCCGGGAGCGAGCAGTACTTC. The J gene is TRBJ2-7, the V gene TRBV14; possibly TRBD2 for D (6 bases). Germline V gene lookup returns CDR1 SGHDN and CDR2 FVKESK. Trimming cost V 1 base and J 6 bases, with 10 bases left between them. This CDR3 contains 13 residues. The variable domain in full, with the rest retrieved from reference TRBV14 and TRBJ2-7, is EAGVTQFPSHSVIEKGQTVTLRCDPISGHDNLYWYRRVMGKEIKFLLHFVKESKQDESGMPNNRFLAERTGGTYSTLKVQPAELEDSGVYFCASSQGPGSEQYFGPGTRLTVT.